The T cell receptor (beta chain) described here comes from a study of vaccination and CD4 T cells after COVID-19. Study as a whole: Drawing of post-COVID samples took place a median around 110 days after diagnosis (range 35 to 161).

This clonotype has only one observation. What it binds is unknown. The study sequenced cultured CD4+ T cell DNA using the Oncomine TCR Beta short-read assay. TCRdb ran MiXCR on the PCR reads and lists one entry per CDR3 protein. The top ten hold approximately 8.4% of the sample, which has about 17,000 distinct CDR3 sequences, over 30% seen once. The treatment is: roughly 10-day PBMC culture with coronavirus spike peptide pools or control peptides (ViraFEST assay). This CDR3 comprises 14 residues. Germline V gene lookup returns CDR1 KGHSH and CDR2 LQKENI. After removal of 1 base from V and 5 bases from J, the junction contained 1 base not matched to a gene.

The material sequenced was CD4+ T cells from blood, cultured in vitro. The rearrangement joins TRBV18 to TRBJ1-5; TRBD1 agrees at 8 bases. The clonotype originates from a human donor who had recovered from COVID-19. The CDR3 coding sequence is TGTGCCAGCTCACCACTACAGGGGGATCAGCCCCAGCATTTT. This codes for CASSPLQGDQPQHF.